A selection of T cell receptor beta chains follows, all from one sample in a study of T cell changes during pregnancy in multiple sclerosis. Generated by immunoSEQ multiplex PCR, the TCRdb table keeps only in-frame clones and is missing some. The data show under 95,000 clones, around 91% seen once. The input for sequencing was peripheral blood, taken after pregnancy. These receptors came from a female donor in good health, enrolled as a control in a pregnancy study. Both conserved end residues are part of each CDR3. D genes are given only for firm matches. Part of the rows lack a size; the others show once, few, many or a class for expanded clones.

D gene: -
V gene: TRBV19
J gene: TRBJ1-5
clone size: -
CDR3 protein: CASSRGWSNQPQHF
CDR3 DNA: TGTGCCAGCAGCAGGGGTTGGAGCAATCAGCCCCAGCATTTT

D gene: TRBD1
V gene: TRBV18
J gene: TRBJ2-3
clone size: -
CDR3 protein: CASSLEGADTQYF
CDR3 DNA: TGTGCCAGCTCACTCGAGGGGGCCGATACGCAGTATTTT

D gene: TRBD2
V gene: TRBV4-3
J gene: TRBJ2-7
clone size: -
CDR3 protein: CASSQDGAGGRSSYEQYF
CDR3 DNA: TGCGCCAGCAGCCAAGACGGAGCGGGGGGCCGAAGCTCCTACGAGCAGTACTTC

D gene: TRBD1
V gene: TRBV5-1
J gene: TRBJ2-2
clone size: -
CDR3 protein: CASSPGTGNTGELFF
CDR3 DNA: TGCGCCAGCAGCCCCGGGACAGGTAACACCGGGGAGCTGTTTTTT

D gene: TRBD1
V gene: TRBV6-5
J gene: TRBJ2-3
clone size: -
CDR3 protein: CASNGQGTDTQYF
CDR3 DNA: TGTGCCAGCAACGGACAGGGCACAGATACGCAGTATTTT

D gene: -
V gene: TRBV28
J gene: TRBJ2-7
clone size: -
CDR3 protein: CASRSTDLYEQYF
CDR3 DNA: TGTGCCAGCAGGTCGACAGACCTCTACGAGCAGTACTTC

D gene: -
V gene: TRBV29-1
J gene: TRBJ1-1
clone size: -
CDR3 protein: CSVETGNTEAFF
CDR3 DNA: TGCAGCGTCGAGACAGGGAACACTGAAGCTTTCTTT

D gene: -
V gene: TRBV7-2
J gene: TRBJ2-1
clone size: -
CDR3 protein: CASSKVRDFSYNEQFF
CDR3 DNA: TGTGCCAGCAGCAAGGTAAGGGACTTTTCCTACAATGAGCAGTTCTTC

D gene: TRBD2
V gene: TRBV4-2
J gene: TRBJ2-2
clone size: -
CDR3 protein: CASSPRLAKTGELFF
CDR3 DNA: TGTGCCAGCAGTCCTCGACTAGCGAAGACCGGGGAGCTGTTTTTT

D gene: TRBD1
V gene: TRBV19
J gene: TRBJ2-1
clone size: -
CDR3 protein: CASTRGQSYNEQFF
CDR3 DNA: TGTGCCAGTACGAGGGGGCAATCCTACAATGAGCAGTTCTTC

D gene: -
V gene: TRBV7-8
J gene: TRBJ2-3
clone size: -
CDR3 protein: CASSPTTDTQYF
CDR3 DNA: TGTGCCAGCAGCCCTACCACAGATACGCAGTATTTT

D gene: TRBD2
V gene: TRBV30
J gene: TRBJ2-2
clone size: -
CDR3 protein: CAWDPGLAGAGELFF
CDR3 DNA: TGTGCCTGGGACCCGGGACTAGCGGGGGCCGGGGAGCTGTTTTTT

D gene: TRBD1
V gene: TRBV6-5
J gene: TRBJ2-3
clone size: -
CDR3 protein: CASKDRGRTDTQYF
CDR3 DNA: TGTGCCAGCAAGGACAGGGGGAGAACAGATACGCAGTATTTT

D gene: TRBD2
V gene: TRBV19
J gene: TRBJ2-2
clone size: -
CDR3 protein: CASSIAGGETGELFF
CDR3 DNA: TGTGCCAGTAGTATAGCCGGGGGGGAGACCGGGGAGCTGTTTTTT

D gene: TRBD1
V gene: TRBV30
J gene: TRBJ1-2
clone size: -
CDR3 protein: CAWSVGRGPYGYTF
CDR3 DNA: TGTGCCTGGAGTGTCGGCAGGGGGCCCTATGGCTACACCTTC

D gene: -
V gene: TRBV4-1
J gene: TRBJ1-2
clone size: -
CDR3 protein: CASSQDSAFAGNYGYTF
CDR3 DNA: TGCGCCAGCAGCCAAGATTCAGCTTTTGCGGGGAACTATGGCTACACCTTC

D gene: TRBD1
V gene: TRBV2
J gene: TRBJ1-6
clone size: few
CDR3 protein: CASRQGSNSPLHF
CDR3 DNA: TGTGCCAGCAGACAGGGGTCTAATTCACCCCTCCACTTT

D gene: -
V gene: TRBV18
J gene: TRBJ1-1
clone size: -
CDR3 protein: CASSPTYSLANTEAFF
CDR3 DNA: TGTGCCAGCTCACCGACCTACAGCTTAGCGAATACTGAAGCTTTCTTT

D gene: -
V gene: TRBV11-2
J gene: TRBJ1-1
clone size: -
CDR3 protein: CASSLVRNTEAFF
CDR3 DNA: TGTGCCAGCAGCTTGGTCAGGAACACTGAAGCTTTCTTT

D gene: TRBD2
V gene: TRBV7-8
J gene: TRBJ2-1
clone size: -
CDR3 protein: CASSSQPGTSAYNEQFF
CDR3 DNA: TGTGCCAGCAGCTCCCAACCCGGGACTAGCGCCTACAATGAGCAGTTCTTC

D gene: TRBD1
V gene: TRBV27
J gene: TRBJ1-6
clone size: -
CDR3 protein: CASRGQGYNSPLHF
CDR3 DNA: TGTGCCAGCAGGGGACAGGGATATAATTCACCCCTCCACTTT

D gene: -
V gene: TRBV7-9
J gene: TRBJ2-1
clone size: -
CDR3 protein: CASSLVGDRHNEQFF
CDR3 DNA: TGTGCCAGCAGCTTAGTCGGTGACAGGCACAATGAGCAGTTCTTC

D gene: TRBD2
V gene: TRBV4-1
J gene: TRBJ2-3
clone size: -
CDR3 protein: CASSPGGNTDTQYF
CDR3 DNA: TGCGCCAGCAGCCCGGGGGGGAACACAGATACGCAGTATTTT

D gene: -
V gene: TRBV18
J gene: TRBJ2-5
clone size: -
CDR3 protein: CASSPINSQETQYF
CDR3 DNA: TGTGCCAGCTCACCGATAAACAGCCAAGAGACCCAGTACTTC

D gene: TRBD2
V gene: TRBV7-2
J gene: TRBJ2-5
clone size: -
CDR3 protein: CASSYPAGGQETQYF
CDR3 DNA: TGTGCCAGCAGCTACCCCGCGGGGGGCCAAGAGACCCAGTACTTC

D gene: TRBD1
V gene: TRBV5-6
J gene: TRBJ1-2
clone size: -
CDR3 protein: CASSWGTGIYGYTF
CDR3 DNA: TGTGCCAGCAGCTGGGGGACAGGGATCTATGGCTACACCTTC

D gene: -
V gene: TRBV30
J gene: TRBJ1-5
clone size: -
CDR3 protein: CAWSGGGNQPQHF
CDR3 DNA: TGTGCCTGGAGTGGAGGAGGGAATCAGCCCCAGCATTTT